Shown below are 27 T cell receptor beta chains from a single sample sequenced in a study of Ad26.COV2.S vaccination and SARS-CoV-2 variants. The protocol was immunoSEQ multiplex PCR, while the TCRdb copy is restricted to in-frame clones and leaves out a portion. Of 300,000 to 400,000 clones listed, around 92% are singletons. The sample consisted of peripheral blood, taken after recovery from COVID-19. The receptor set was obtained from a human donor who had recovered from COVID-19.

The CDR3 sequence: CASRGSGVLSYEQYF. Here the CDR3 DNA reads TGTGCCAGCAGGGGCTCAGGGGTTCTCTCCTACGAGCAGTACTTC. J is TRBJ2-7 and V is TRBV6-5; D is possibly TRBD1 (6 bases). This CDR3 comprises 15 residues. Germline CDR1 reads MNHEY; CDR2 reads SVGAGI. The V end was cut by 6 bases, the J end by 0 bases, with 15 bases between.

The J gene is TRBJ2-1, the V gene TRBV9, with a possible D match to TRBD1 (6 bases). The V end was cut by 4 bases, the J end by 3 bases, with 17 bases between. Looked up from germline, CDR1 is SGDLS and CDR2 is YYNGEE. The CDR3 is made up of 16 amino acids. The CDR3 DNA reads TGTGCCAGCAGCCAAGGGGACAATTCGGGCTACAATGAGCAGTTCTTC. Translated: CASSQGDNSGYNEQFF.

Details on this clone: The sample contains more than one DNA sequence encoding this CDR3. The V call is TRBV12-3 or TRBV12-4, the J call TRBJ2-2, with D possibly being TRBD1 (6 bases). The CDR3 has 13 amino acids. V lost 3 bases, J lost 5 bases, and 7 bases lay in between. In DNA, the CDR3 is TGTGCCAGCAGTTTGAGGGGGACCGGGGAGCTGTTTTTT. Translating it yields CASSLRGTGELFF.

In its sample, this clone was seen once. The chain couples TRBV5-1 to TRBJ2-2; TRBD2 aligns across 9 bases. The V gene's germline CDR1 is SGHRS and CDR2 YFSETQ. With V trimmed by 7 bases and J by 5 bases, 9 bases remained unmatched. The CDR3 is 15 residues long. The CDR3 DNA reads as TGCGCCAGCGGAGGGGGACTAGCAAGTACCGGGGAGCTGTTTTTT. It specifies CASGGGLASTGELFF. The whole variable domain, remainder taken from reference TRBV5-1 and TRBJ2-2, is KAGVTQTPRYLIKTRGQQVTLSCSPISGHRSVSWYQQTPGQGLQFLFEYFSETQRNKGNFPGRFSGRQFSNSRSEMNVSTLELGDSALYLCASGGGLASTGELFFGEGSRLTVL.

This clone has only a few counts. CDR3 protein: CASRGNRGRSNQPQHF. For the CDR3, the DNA is TGTGCCAGTAGGGGGAACAGGGGTAGAAGCAATCAGCCCCAGCATTTT. This chain connects TRBV19 to TRBJ1-5, with TRBD1 matching 7 bases. The V gene's germline CDR1 is LNHDA and CDR2 SQIVND (reference sequence). The CDR3 length is 16 residues. After removal of 6 bases from V and 1 base from J, the junction contained 9 bases not matched to a gene.

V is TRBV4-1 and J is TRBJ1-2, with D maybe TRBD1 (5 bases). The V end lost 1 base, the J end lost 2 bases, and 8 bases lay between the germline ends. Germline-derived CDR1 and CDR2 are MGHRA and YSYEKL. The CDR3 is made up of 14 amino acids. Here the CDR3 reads CASSQGGGNYGYTF. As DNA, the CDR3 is TGCGCCAGCAGCCAAGGTGGGGGGAACTATGGCTACACCTTC.

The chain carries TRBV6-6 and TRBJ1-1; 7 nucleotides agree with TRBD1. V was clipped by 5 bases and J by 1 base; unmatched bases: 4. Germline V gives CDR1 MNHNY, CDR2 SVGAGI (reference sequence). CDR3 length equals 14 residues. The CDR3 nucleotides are TGTGCCAGCAGTCCCAGGGGGACGAACACTGAAGCTTTCTTT. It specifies CASSPRGTNTEAFF.

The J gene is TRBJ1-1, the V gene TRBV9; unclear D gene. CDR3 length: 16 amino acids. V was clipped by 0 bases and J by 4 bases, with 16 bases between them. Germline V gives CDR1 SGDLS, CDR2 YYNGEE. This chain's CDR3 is CASSVGASRRSTEAFF. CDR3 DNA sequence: TGTGCCAGCAGCGTAGGGGCTTCGAGGCGATCCACTGAAGCTTTCTTT.

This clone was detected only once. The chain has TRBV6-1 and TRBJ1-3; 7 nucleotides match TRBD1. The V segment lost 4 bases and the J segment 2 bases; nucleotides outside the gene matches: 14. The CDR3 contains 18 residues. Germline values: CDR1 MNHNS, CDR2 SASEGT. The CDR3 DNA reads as TGTGCCAGCAGTGTTGGGACAGTAGGCCCCGGGGCTGGAAACACCATATATTTT. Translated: CASSVGTVGPGAGNTIYF.

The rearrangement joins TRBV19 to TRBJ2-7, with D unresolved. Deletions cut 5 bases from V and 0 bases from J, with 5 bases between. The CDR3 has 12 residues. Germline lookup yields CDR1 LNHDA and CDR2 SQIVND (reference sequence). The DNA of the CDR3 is TGTGCCAGTAGTCCTAGCTCCTACGAGCAGTACTTC. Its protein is CASSPSSYEQYF.

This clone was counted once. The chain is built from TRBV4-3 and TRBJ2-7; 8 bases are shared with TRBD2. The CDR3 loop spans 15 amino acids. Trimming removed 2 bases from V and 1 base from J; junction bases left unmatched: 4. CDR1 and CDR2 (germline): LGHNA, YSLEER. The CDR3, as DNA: TGCGCCAGCAGCCAAATAGCGGGGACTTCCTACGAGCAGTACTTC. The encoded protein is CASSQIAGTSYEQYF.

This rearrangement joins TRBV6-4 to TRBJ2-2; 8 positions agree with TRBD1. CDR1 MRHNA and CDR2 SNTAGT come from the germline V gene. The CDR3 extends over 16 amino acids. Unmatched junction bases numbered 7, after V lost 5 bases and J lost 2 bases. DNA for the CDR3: TGTGCCAGCAGTCTCGACAGGGGAACCAACACCGGGGAGCTGTTTTTT. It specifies CASSLDRGTNTGELFF.

The CDR3 spells CASSLGVASDTQYF. The CDR3 coding sequence is TGTGCCAGCAGCTTAGGGGTCGCCTCAGATACGCAGTATTTT. This chain uses TRBV7-3 with TRBJ2-3; D not certain. Germline V gene data show CDR1 as SGHTA and CDR2 as FQGTGA. Between the trimmed V and J ends, which lost 2 bases and 4 bases, there was a span of 10 bases. The CDR3 extends over 14 amino acids. Full variable domain (rest looked up from reference TRBV7-3 and TRBJ2-3): GAGVSQTPSNKVTEKGKYVELRCDPISGHTALYWYRQSLGQGPEFLIYFQGTGAADDSGLPNDRFFAVRPEGSVSTLKIQRTERGDSAVYLCASSLGVASDTQYFGPGTRLTVL.

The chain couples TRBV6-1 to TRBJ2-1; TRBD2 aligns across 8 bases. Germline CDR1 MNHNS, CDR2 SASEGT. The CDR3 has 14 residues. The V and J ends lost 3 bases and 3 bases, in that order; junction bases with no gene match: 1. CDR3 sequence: CASSDGGVYNEQFF. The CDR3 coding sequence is TGTGCCAGCAGTGACGGGGGGGTCTACAATGAGCAGTTCTTC.

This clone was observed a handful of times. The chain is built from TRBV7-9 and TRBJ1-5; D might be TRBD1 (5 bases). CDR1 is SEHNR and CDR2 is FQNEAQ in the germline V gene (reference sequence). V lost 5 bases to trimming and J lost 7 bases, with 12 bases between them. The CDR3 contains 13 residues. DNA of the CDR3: TGTGCCAGCAGCCTGGCCAGGGACCAGCCCCAGCATTTT. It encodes CASSLARDQPQHF.

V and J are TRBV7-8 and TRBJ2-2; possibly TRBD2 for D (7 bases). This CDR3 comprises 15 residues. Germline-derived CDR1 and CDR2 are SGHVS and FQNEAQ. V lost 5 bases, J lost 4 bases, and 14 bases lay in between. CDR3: CASSPGGGITGELFF. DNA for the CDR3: TGTGCCAGCAGCCCGGGGGGCGGGATCACCGGGGAGCTGTTTTTT. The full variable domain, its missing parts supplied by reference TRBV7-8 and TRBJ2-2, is GAGVSQSPRYKVAKRGQDVALRCDPISGHVSLFWYQQALGQGPEFLTYFQNEAQLDKSGLPSDRFFAERPEGSVSTLKIQRTQQEDSAVYLCASSPGGGITGELFFGEGSRLTVL.

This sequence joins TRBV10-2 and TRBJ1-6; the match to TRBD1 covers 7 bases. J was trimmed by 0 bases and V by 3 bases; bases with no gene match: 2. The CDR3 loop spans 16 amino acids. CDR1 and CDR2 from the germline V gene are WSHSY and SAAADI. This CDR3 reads CASSDAGGSYNSPLHF. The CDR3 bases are TGCGCCAGCAGTGATGCAGGGGGCTCCTATAATTCACCCCTCCACTTT.

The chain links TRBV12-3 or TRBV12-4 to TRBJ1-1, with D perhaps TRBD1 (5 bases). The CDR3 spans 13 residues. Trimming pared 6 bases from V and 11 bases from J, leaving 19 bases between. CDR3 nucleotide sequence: TGTGCCAGCAGCTCCACAGGAAGCGGAATCGCTTTCTTT. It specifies CASSSTGSGIAFF.

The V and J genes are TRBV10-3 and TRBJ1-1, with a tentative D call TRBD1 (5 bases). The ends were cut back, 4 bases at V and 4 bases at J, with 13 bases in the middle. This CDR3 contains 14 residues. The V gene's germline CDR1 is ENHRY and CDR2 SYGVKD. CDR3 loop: CAISVGAGGTEAFF. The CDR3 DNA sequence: TGTGCCATCAGTGTGGGCGCCGGGGGCACTGAAGCTTTCTTT.

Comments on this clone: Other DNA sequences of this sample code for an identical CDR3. CDR3 protein: CASSPRGENTEAFF. Here the CDR3 DNA reads TGTGCCAGCAGCCCCCGGGGGGAGAACACTGAAGCTTTCTTT. The chain links TRBV3-1 (or the pseudogene TRBV3-2) to TRBJ1-1; tentatively, D is TRBD1 (5 bases). V was trimmed by 4 bases and J by 1 base, leaving 10 bases between them. The CDR3 runs 14 residues. Germline-derived CDR1 and CDR2 are LGHDT and YNNKEL (reference sequence).

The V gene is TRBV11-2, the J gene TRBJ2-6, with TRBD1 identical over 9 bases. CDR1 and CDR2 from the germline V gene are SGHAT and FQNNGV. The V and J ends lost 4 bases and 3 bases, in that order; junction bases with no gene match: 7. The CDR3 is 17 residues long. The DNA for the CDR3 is TGTGCCAGCAGCTCTACCGGGACAGGGAATGGGGCCAACGTCCTGACTTTC. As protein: CASSSTGTGNGANVLTF.

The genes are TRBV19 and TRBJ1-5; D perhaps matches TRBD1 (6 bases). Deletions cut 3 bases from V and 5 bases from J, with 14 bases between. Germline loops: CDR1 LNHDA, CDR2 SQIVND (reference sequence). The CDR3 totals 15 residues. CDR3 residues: CASSILGAGDQPQHF. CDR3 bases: TGTGCCAGTAGTATTTTGGGGGCGGGGGATCAGCCCCAGCATTTT.

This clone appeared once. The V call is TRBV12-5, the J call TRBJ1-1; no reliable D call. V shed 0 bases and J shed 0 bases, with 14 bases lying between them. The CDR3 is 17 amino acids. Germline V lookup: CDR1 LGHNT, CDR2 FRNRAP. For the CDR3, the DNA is TGTGCTAGTGGTTTGGTAGTGTTTCAGGAAATGAACACTGAAGCTTTCTTT. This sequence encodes CASGLVVFQEMNTEAFF.

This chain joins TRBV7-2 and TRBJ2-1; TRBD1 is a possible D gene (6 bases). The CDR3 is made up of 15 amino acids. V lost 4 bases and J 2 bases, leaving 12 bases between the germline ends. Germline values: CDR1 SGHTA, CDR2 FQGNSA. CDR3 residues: CASSSYRVAYNEQFF. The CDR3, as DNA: TGTGCCAGCAGCTCTTACAGGGTCGCCTACAATGAGCAGTTCTTC.

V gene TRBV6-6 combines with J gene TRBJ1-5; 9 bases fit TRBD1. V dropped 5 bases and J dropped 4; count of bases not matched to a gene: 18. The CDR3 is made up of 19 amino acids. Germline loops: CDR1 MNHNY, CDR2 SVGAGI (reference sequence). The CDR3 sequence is CASSLPGGQGGLANQPQHF. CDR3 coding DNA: TGTGCCAGCAGTCTCCCGGGGGGACAGGGAGGATTGGCGAATCAGCCCCAGCATTTT.

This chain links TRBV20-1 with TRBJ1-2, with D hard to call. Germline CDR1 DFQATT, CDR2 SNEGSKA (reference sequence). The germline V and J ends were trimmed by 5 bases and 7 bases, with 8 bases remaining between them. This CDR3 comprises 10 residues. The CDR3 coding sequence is TGCAGTGCTCGTTTTGGTGGCTACACCTTC. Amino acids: CSARFGGYTF.

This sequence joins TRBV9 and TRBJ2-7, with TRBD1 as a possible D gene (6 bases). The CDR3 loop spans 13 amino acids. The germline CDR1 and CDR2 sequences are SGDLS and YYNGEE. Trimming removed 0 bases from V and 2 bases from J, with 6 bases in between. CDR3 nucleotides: TGTGCCAGCAGCGTAGGGACAGCCTACGAGCAGTACTTC. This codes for CASSVGTAYEQYF. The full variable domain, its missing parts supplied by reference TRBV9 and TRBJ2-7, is DSGVTQTPKHLITATGQRVTLRCSPRSGDLSVYWYQQSLDQGLQFLIQYYNGEERAKGNILERFSAQQFPDLHSELNLSSLELGDSALYFCASSVGTAYEQYFGPGTRLTVT.